The sequence of this T cell receptor beta chain was determined in a study of blood T cell repertoires in COVID-19. Across the study: T cells, B-cell-depleted T cells, or PBMCs provided the cDNA or gDNA that served as material.

The CDR3 extends over 15 amino acids. The germline gives CDR1 LGHNA, CDR2 YSLEER. V lost 3 bases and J 7 bases, leaving 16 bases between the germline ends. How the authors handled the data: Amplification from reference gene primers served as the basis for estimated nucleated cell counts. Here immunoSEQ multiplex PCR was the method, and the copy in TCRdb shows in-frame clones only, minus some. From that table come the V and J calls and clone size; the DNA was used to work out D and trimming. The profile shows 200,000 or so clones, roughly 85% of them singletons. This chain links TRBV4-3 with TRBJ1-5; D possibly corresponds to TRBD1 (5 bases). The TCR sequence derives from a woman aged 25 to 39 with acute or convalescent COVID-19. The source material was peripheral blood. DNA of the CDR3: TGCGCCAGCAGCCAGGTCCTCGACAGTAACCAGCCCCAGCATTTT. This codes for CASSQVLDSNQPQHF.